Presented here are 18 T cell receptor beta chains from one specimen sequenced in a study of OX40 agonist ivuxolimab in advanced cancers. Here immunoSEQ multiplex PCR was the method, and the copy in TCRdb shows in-frame clones only, minus some. The sample lists under 75,000 clones, around nine tenths occurring once. The sequenced sample was CD4+ or CD8+ T cells sorted from blood, obtained in a trial of the OX40 agonist ivuxolimab. These receptors were obtained from an adult with an advanced solid tumor such as melanoma, head and neck, liver or kidney cancer.

The CDR3 bases are TGTGCCAGCAGCCCACAAGACCGCACCGGGGAGCTGTTTTTT. This encodes CASSPQDRTGELFF. The rearrangement joins TRBV7-2 to TRBJ2-2; D gene unclear. The germline V and J ends were trimmed by 5 bases and 4 bases, with 11 bases remaining between them. The CDR3 is made up of 14 amino acids. Germline CDR1 SGHTA, CDR2 FQGNSA.

The chain has TRBV6-6 and TRBJ2-7; 7 bases are shared with TRBD1. The CDR3 extends over 12 amino acids. Trimming removed 8 bases from V and 1 base from J; junction bases left unmatched: 2. Germline values: CDR1 MNHNY, CDR2 SVGAGI (reference sequence). The CDR3 DNA reads as TGTGCCAGCCAGGGACAGTCCTACGAGCAGTACTTC. Its translation: CASQGQSYEQYF.

This chain joins TRBV28 and TRBJ2-1, with D possibly called TRBD1 or TRBD2 (6 bases each). The CDR3 covers 13 residues. Germline V gene lookup returns CDR1 MDHEN and CDR2 SYDVKM. V was clipped by 6 bases and J by 8 bases, with 14 bases between them. The CDR3 DNA reads as TGTGCCAGCAGAAAGGGGGGCTTTGATGAGCAGTTCTTC. It yields the protein CASRKGGFDEQFF.

This chain links TRBV7-2 with TRBJ2-7; D possibly corresponds to TRBD1 (5 bases). V was shortened by 8 bases and J by 5 bases, with 16 bases between the two germline ends. The CDR3 extends over 13 amino acids. Germline V gene lookup returns CDR1 SGHTA and CDR2 FQGNSA. The CDR3 DNA is TGTGCCAGCGTCTCAATAGGGGTACACGAGCAGTACTTC. This sequence encodes CASVSIGVHEQYF.

The sample holds one count of this clone. The J gene is TRBJ2-1, the V gene TRBV5-4, with D perhaps TRBD2 (5 bases). V was pared by 4 bases and J by 7 bases, with 18 bases between. Germline CDR1 SGHNT, CDR2 YYREEE (reference sequence). The CDR3 sequence is 15 residues long. CDR3 region: CASSPAGRGWNEQFF. CDR3 nucleotides: TGTGCCAGCAGCCCCGCCGGACGGGGATGGAATGAGCAGTTCTTC.

The V gene is TRBV6-1, the J gene TRBJ1-1, with 8 bases lining up with TRBD1. The germline V gene has CDR1 MNHNS and CDR2 SASEGT. There are 14 residues in the CDR3. Germline trimming cut 4 bases from V and 4 bases from J; bases unmatched to any gene: 5. CDR3 in amino acids: CASSGPGGSTEAFF. In DNA, the CDR3 is TGTGCCAGCAGTGGCCCAGGGGGCAGCACTGAAGCTTTCTTT.

The gene calls are TRBV7-2 and TRBJ2-7, with TRBD1 matching 7 bases. This CDR3 is 14 amino acids long. CDR1 is SGHTA, CDR2 FQGNSA, per germline. Trimming cost V 2 bases and J 3 bases; bases outside gene matches: 4. The CDR3 here is CASSLRGQIYEQYF. CDR3 bases: TGTGCCAGCAGCTTAAGGGGACAGATCTACGAGCAGTACTTC.

The CDR3 reads CASSLEQGEVYNEQFF. CDR3 bases: TGTGCCAGCAGCTTGGAGCAGGGGGAAGTCTACAATGAGCAGTTCTTC. The chain combines TRBV5-6 with TRBJ2-1; 7 bases match TRBD1. The germline CDR1 and CDR2 sequences are SGHDT and YYEEEE. V lost 0 bases to trimming and J lost 3 bases; unmatched junction nucleotides: 6. The CDR3 sequence is 16 residues long. Supplemented by reference TRBV5-6 and TRBJ2-1, the full variable domain reads DAGVTQSPTHLIKTRGQQVTLRCSPKSGHDTVSWYQQALGQGPQFIFQYYEEEERQRGNFPDRFSGHQFPNYSSELNVNALLLGDSALYLCASSLEQGEVYNEQFFGPGTRLTVL.

The chain has TRBV11-2 and TRBJ2-1, with D perhaps TRBD1 or TRBD2 (5 bases each). The germline V and J ends were trimmed by 2 bases and 6 bases, with 17 bases remaining between them. Germline lookup yields CDR1 SGHAT and CDR2 FQNNGV. The CDR3 has 16 residues. The CDR3: CASSLRGAPLSNEQFF. The CDR3 DNA is TGTGCCAGCAGCTTAAGAGGGGCCCCCTTAAGCAATGAGCAGTTCTTC.

The genes are TRBV2 and TRBJ2-3, with D tentatively TRBD1 (6 bases). The germline V gene has CDR1 SNHLY and CDR2 FYNNEI. The CDR3 extends over 14 amino acids. Deletions cut 5 bases from V and 6 bases from J, with 15 bases between. The CDR3 sequence: CASSLTGVPDTQYF. CDR3 sequence (DNA): TGTGCCAGCAGTTTGACAGGAGTCCCGGATACGCAGTATTTT. Based on the CDR3 plus reference TRBV2 and TRBJ2-3, the full variable domain is EPEVTQTPSHQVTQMGQEVILRCVPISNHLYFYWYRQILGQKVEFLVSFYNNEISEKSEIFDDQFSVERPDGSNFTLKIRSTKLEDSAMYFCASSLTGVPDTQYFGPGTRLTVL.

J is TRBJ2-2 and V is TRBV11-1, with 7 bases fitting TRBD2. Trimming at V came to 2 bases and at J to 2 bases, leaving 5 bases not matched to a gene. Germline assignment: CDR1 SGHAT and CDR2 FQDESV (reference sequence). The CDR3 is made up of 16 amino acids. The CDR3 DNA reads TGTGCCAGCAGCTTATATACTAGCGTTAACACCGGGGAGCTGTTTTTT. Protein sequence: CASSLYTSVNTGELFF.

The chain joins TRBV7-9 to TRBJ2-5; 10 nucleotides agree with TRBD2. The CDR3 totals 15 residues. Germline CDR1 and CDR2: SEHNR and FQNEAQ (reference sequence). V shed 5 bases, J shed 5 bases, and the junction held 8 bases outside the gene matches. CDR3 bases: TGTGCCAGCAGCCAACAAGCGGGAGGGCAGGAGACCCAGTACTTC. It yields the protein CASSQQAGGQETQYF.

V is TRBV6-4 and J is TRBJ1-2; 7 bases fit TRBD1. V shed 4 bases and J 8 bases; nucleotides not matched to a gene: 19. The CDR3 length is 17 residues. Germline-derived CDR1 and CDR2 are MRHNA and SNTAGT. The CDR3 DNA follows: TGTGCCAGCAGTGCCTCCGGGCTTCGACAGGGAACCAGGGGCTACACCTTC. Translation gives CASSASGLRQGTRGYTF.

The V and J genes are TRBV9 and TRBJ1-2; TRBD1 aligns across 7 bases. This CDR3 is 14 amino acids long. V lost 4 bases to trimming and J lost 1 base; unmatched junction nucleotides: 4. Germline V gives CDR1 SGDLS, CDR2 YYNGEE. The CDR3 sequence: CASSFGTDNYGYTF. The CDR3 bases are TGTGCCAGCAGCTTCGGGACAGATAACTATGGCTACACCTTC.

The V call is TRBV4-3, the J call TRBJ2-1; 8 bases align to TRBD2. V shed 2 bases, J shed 4 bases, and the junction held 7 bases outside the gene matches. The CDR3 is made up of 16 amino acids. Germline V gives CDR1 LGHNA, CDR2 YSLEER. CDR3 sequence: CASSQFGTGGYNEQFF. The CDR3, as DNA: TGCGCCAGCAGCCAATTTGGGACGGGGGGGTACAATGAGCAGTTCTTC.

V and J are TRBV9 and TRBJ2-1; D may be TRBD1 (6 bases). Trimming took 4 bases from V and 10 from J, leaving 15 bases between them. The CDR3 spans 13 residues. Germline CDR1 is SGDLS and CDR2 is YYNGEE. The CDR3 region has the DNA TGTGCCAGCAGCCCCCAACAGGGTATCGAGCAGTTCTTC. Protein: CASSPQQGIEQFF.

The gene calls are TRBV6-6 and TRBJ1-1; D is unclear. CDR1 is MNHNY and CDR2 is SVGAGI in the germline V gene (reference sequence). The CDR3 runs to 13 residues. The V end lost 0 bases, the J end lost 4 bases, and 6 bases lay between the germline ends. The CDR3 sequence is CASSYSMGTEAFF. The CDR3 DNA follows: TGTGCCAGCAGTTACTCCATGGGCACTGAAGCTTTCTTT.

This clone showed up just once. CDR3 sequence: CASSQDLGTVPIYGYTF. CDR3 nucleotides: TGCGCCAGCAGCCAAGATCTGGGGACAGTTCCCATCTATGGCTACACCTTC. The rearrangement links TRBV4-3 to TRBJ1-2, with 7 bases identical to TRBD1. CDR1 is LGHNA and CDR2 is YSLEER in the germline V gene. There are 17 residues in the CDR3. After removal of 0 bases from V and 4 bases from J, the junction contained 11 bases not matched to a gene.